Listed below are T cell receptor beta chains from one sample, sequenced in a study. Clones were sequenced by immunoSEQ multiplex PCR, and TCRdb holds only the in-frame ones, with some missing. Here the sample spans some 70,000 clones, around 93% being singletons. The sequenced sample consisted of PBMCs. The receptors were sampled from a man aged 35-49 years with rheumatoid arthritis. CDR3s include the opening cysteine and the closing phenylalanine or tryptophan. The D gene is left open where the match is weak. Size tells how often a clone was seen (once, few, many) or the class of an expanded clone, and some rows leave it out.

V gene: TRBV3-1/TRBV3-2; D gene: NA; clone size: few; CDR3 length: 16; J gene: TRBJ1-4; CDR3 DNA: TGTGCCAGCAGCCAAGATGAAGTGGGGGCAGAGGAAAAACTGTTTTTT; CDR3 protein: CASSQDEVGAEEKLFF
V gene: TRBV6-5; D gene: TRBD2; clone size: NA; CDR3 length: 15; J gene: TRBJ2-7; CDR3 DNA: TGTGCCAGCAGATCTCCGGGACTAGTCTCTCGCGAGCAGTACTTC; CDR3 protein: CASRSPGLVSREQYF
V gene: TRBV18; D gene: NA; clone size: NA; CDR3 length: 14; J gene: TRBJ1-5; CDR3 DNA: TGTGCCAGCTCGCGAGGGGGGGACAATCAGCCCCAGCATTTT; CDR3 protein: CASSRGGDNQPQHF
V gene: TRBV19; D gene: TRBD1; clone size: once; CDR3 length: 18; J gene: TRBJ1-3; CDR3 DNA: TGTGCCAGCCGCAACCGGGACAGGGGCCCTTTAACGGGAAACACCATATATTTT; CDR3 protein: CASRNRDRGPLTGNTIYF
V gene: TRBV6-2/TRBV6-3; D gene: NA; clone size: NA; CDR3 length: 15; J gene: TRBJ1-2; CDR3 DNA: TGTGCCAGCAGTTACTTCAAGACAGCTAACTATGGCTACACCTTC; CDR3 protein: CASSYFKTANYGYTF
V gene: TRBV7-9; D gene: NA; clone size: NA; CDR3 length: 14; J gene: TRBJ2-1; CDR3 DNA: TGTGCCAGCAGCTTAGCAGGGTCCTACAATGAGCAGTTCTTC; CDR3 protein: CASSLAGSYNEQFF
V gene: TRBV19; D gene: NA; clone size: NA; CDR3 length: 15; J gene: TRBJ2-7; CDR3 DNA: TGTGCCAGTAGTATCACAGAACGTCTCTCCTACGAGCAGTACTTC; CDR3 protein: CASSITERLSYEQYF
V gene: TRBV10-2; D gene: TRBD1; clone size: NA; CDR3 length: 14; J gene: TRBJ2-7; CDR3 DNA: TGCGCCAGCAGTGAGGGACAGGGCCCCTACGAGCAGTACTTC; CDR3 protein: CASSEGQGPYEQYF
V gene: TRBV25-1; D gene: TRBD1; clone size: NA; CDR3 length: 16; J gene: TRBJ2-7; CDR3 DNA: TGTGCCAGCAGTGAACCGGGGACAGACCTCTCCTACGAGCAGTACTTC; CDR3 protein: CASSEPGTDLSYEQYF
V gene: TRBV9; D gene: TRBD1; clone size: NA; CDR3 length: 15; J gene: TRBJ1-1; CDR3 DNA: TGTGCCAGCAGCAGTAGCGGGACAGGGTTTACTGAAGCTTTCTTT; CDR3 protein: CASSSSGTGFTEAFF
V gene: TRBV7-2; D gene: NA; clone size: NA; CDR3 length: 13; J gene: TRBJ2-4; CDR3 DNA: TGTGCCAGCAGCGCCCCGGAGGGGAACATTCAGTACTTC; CDR3 protein: CASSAPEGNIQYF
V gene: TRBV12-3/TRBV12-4; D gene: NA; clone size: NA; CDR3 length: 12; J gene: TRBJ1-2; CDR3 DNA: TGTGCCACTAAGGAGTATAACTATGGCTACACCTTC; CDR3 protein: CATKEYNYGYTF
V gene: TRBV6-5; D gene: TRBD2; clone size: NA; CDR3 length: 13; J gene: TRBJ2-5; CDR3 DNA: TGTGCCAGCAGCCGACTAGCAAAAGAGACCCAGTACTTC; CDR3 protein: CASSRLAKETQYF
V gene: TRBV6-5; D gene: TRBD1; clone size: NA; CDR3 length: 14; J gene: TRBJ2-3; CDR3 DNA: TGTGCCAGCAAGACAGGGTGGGTCACAGATACGCAGTATTTT; CDR3 protein: CASKTGWVTDTQYF
V gene: TRBV2; D gene: TRBD1; clone size: NA; CDR3 length: 14; J gene: TRBJ2-5; CDR3 DNA: TGTGCCAGCACCAGGACAGGAGGTGGAGGTCCCCAGTACTTC; CDR3 protein: CASTRTGGGGPQYF
V gene: TRBV5-1; D gene: NA; clone size: NA; CDR3 length: 15; J gene: TRBJ2-7; CDR3 DNA: TGCGCCAGCAGTCCCTACCGGGACGCTACCTACGAGCAGTACTTC; CDR3 protein: CASSPYRDATYEQYF
V gene: TRBV6-5; D gene: NA; clone size: NA; CDR3 length: 15; J gene: TRBJ1-1; CDR3 DNA: TGTGCCAGCAGTTACCCGGGGTTCACGAACACTGAAGCTTTCTTT; CDR3 protein: CASSYPGFTNTEAFF
V gene: TRBV14; D gene: NA; clone size: NA; CDR3 length: 12; J gene: TRBJ2-7; CDR3 DNA: TGTGCCAGCAGCCAGCTCGGCTACGAGCAGTACTTC; CDR3 protein: CASSQLGYEQYF
V gene: TRBV28; D gene: TRBD2; clone size: NA; CDR3 length: 17; J gene: TRBJ2-7; CDR3 DNA: TGTGCCAGCAGCCTTATGGGGGCTAGCGGGATCCGGTACGAGCAGTACTTC; CDR3 protein: CASSLMGASGIRYEQYF
V gene: TRBV11-1; D gene: NA; clone size: NA; CDR3 length: 14; J gene: TRBJ1-1; CDR3 DNA: TGTGCCAGCAGCTCCCTCGGGCCTCGGACTGAAGCTTTCTTT; CDR3 protein: CASSSLGPRTEAFF
V gene: TRBV5-4; D gene: TRBD1; clone size: NA; CDR3 length: 15; J gene: TRBJ2-3; CDR3 DNA: TGTGCCAGCAGCCCCGGGACAGCCAGCACAGATACGCAGTATTTT; CDR3 protein: CASSPGTASTDTQYF
V gene: TRBV6-1; D gene: NA; clone size: once; CDR3 length: 15; J gene: TRBJ2-1; CDR3 DNA: TGTGCCAGCAGTGAGGTAGCGGACTACAAATATGAGCAGTTCTTC; CDR3 protein: CASSEVADYKYEQFF
V gene: TRBV15; D gene: NA; clone size: NA; CDR3 length: 15; J gene: TRBJ2-5; CDR3 DNA: TGTGCCACCACCTCGAGGTCGGGGATCGGGGAGACCCAGTACTTC; CDR3 protein: CATTSRSGIGETQYF
V gene: TRBV19; D gene: NA; clone size: NA; CDR3 length: 15; J gene: TRBJ1-6; CDR3 DNA: TGTGCCAGTAGTTCCGGGACCCTCGGGTATTCACCCCTCCACTTT; CDR3 protein: CASSSGTLGYSPLHF
V gene: TRBV4-2; D gene: NA; clone size: NA; CDR3 length: 14; J gene: TRBJ2-5; CDR3 DNA: TGTGCCAGCAGCCAGACAGGCGTCCAAGAGACCCAGTACTTC; CDR3 protein: CASSQTGVQETQYF
V gene: TRBV15; D gene: TRBD1; clone size: NA; CDR3 length: 17; J gene: TRBJ2-4; CDR3 DNA: TGTGCCACCAGCAGTCTCTCATTCGGGGACAGCAAAAACATTCAGTACTTC; CDR3 protein: CATSSLSFGDSKNIQYF
V gene: TRBV6-5; D gene: NA; clone size: NA; CDR3 length: 15; J gene: TRBJ1-1; CDR3 DNA: TGTGCCAGCAGTTCCCAGAGAGCGGGAAACACTGAAGCTTTCTTT; CDR3 protein: CASSSQRAGNTEAFF